The 27 T cell receptor beta chains listed next were all sequenced from one sample in a study of T-cell reconstitution after alpha-beta-depleted transplantation in children. Researchers prepared the TCRbeta library using unique molecular identifiers, the study reports. Each CDR3 protein is one row after TCRdb ran MiXCR on the PCR reads. The sample comprises 65,000 to 75,000 distinct CDR3 sequences, roughly 4.5% of which are singletons, and approximately 17% rests with the top ten. Source: PBMCs, mostly from graft donor cells, taken 180 days after TCRalphabeta/CD19-depleted stem cell transplant. Source of these receptors: a boy under two years old who had a stem cell transplant for acute myeloid leukemia, so the T cells may come from the graft donor.

This clonotype came up many times. The genes are TRBV2 and TRBJ1-5; D might be TRBD1 (6 bases). Germline-derived CDR1 and CDR2 are SNHLY and FYNNEI. V dropped 6 bases and J dropped 1 base, with 16 bases sitting between them. The CDR3 is made up of 16 amino acids. This chain's CDR3 is CASRTGQWGSNQPQHF. The CDR3 DNA follows: TGTGCCAGCAGAACCGGACAGTGGGGGAGCAATCAGCCCCAGCATTTT.

Ten or more counts support this clonotype. The genes are TRBV5-1 and TRBJ2-5, with 11 bases fitting TRBD2. Trimming took 2 bases from V and 2 from J; bases not matched to a gene: 14. There are 19 residues in the CDR3. The germline V gene encodes CDR1 SGHRS and CDR2 YFSETQ. DNA for the CDR3: TGCGCCAGCAGCTTTGGGACCCTCTCTAGCGGGGGGCTTCAAGAGACCCAGTACTTC. Its protein is CASSFGTLSSGGLQETQYF.

At least ten counts were recorded for this clonotype. The chain's CDR3 is CASSPPGQAFFEAFF. CDR3 nucleotide sequence: TGTGCCAGCAGCCCGCCGGGACAGGCTTTTTTCGAAGCTTTCTTT. The chain joins TRBV6-1 to TRBJ1-1; TRBD1 aligns across 8 bases. The CDR3 sequence is 15 residues long. V was pared by 6 bases and J by 8 bases, with 14 bases of the junction left unmatched. In germline, CDR1 is MNHNS, CDR2 SASEGT.

This clonotype was recorded at least ten times. The gene calls are TRBV9 and TRBJ1-2; D call uncertain. V gave up 3 bases and J gave up 8 bases, with 5 bases separating them. The germline CDR1 and CDR2 sequences are SGDLS and YYNGEE. The CDR3 runs 10 residues. The chain's CDR3 is CASSDPGYTF. CDR3 bases: TGTGCCAGCAGCGACCCCGGCTACACCTTC.

The chain links TRBV12-3 or TRBV12-4 to TRBJ1-1; D is unclear. The CDR3 runs 14 residues. The V and J ends lost 3 bases and 0 bases respectively, with 8 bases between them. The CDR3 DNA sequence: TGTGCCAGCAGTTTTGCCCGAATGAACACTGAAGCTTTCTTT. Encoded protein: CASSFARMNTEAFF.

This clonotype was detected many times. This chain joins TRBV12-3 or TRBV12-4 and TRBJ2-2; a weak D match, TRBD1 (6 bases). V lost 6 bases, J lost 0 bases, and 11 bases lay in between. The CDR3 is 15 residues long. The DNA of the CDR3 is TGTGCCAGCAGCGACAGGTTTCCGAACACCGGGGAGCTGTTTTTT. This gives the protein CASSDRFPNTGELFF.

The V gene is TRBV7-2, the J gene TRBJ1-5, with D possibly being TRBD1 (5 bases). The V and J ends lost 2 bases and 8 bases respectively, with 13 bases between them. CDR1 is SGHTA, CDR2 FQGNSA, per germline. This CDR3 is built from 14 residues. CDR3 loop: CASSLMGRGKPQHF. DNA of the CDR3: TGTGCCAGCAGCTTAATGGGACGGGGAAAGCCCCAGCATTTT.

As concerns this clonotype: This may be a read error: a much more frequent sequence differs by one nucleotide. The genes are TRBV12-3 or TRBV12-4 and TRBJ1-6; 8 bases match TRBD1. The CDR3 sequence is 15 residues long. The CDR3 DNA reads TGTGCCCGCAGTCCGGACAGGGTCGGGAATTCACCCCTCCACTTT. This gives the protein CARSPDRVGNSPLHF.

There are many counts of this clonotype. This chain joins TRBV20-1 and TRBJ1-4, with TRBD1 as a possible D gene (5 bases). The germline CDR1 and CDR2 sequences are DFQATT and SNEGSKA (reference sequence). This CDR3 comprises 15 residues. V was cut by 2 bases and J by 7 bases, with 17 bases left in between. The CDR3 spells CSARLLGGMAEKLFF. The CDR3 DNA sequence: TGCAGTGCTAGACTACTGGGGGGTATGGCTGAAAAACTGTTTTTT.

There are many counts of this clonotype. V and J are TRBV18 and TRBJ2-5, with D possibly being TRBD2 (5 bases). The CDR3 covers 13 residues. The V gene's germline CDR1 is KGHSH and CDR2 LQKENI. With 3 bases removed from V and 3 bases from J, the gap between germline ends came to 8 bases. CDR3 in amino acids: CASSPLSEETQYF. The CDR3 DNA reads TGTGCCAGCTCACCTCTTAGCGAAGAGACCCAGTACTTC.

This clonotype was recorded at least ten times. The gene calls are TRBV18 and TRBJ2-4, with unresolved D. The CDR3 contains 15 residues. CDR1 is KGHSH and CDR2 is LQKENI in the germline V gene. Trimming removed 3 bases from V and 3 bases from J, with 12 bases in between. The CDR3 loop is CASSPLTSSKNIQYF. In nucleotides, the CDR3 is TGTGCCAGCTCACCCCTTACCAGTAGCAAAAACATTCAGTACTTC.

This clonotype was recorded at least ten times. The chain couples TRBV30 to TRBJ1-1; D is unresolved. Germline V CDR1 and CDR2: GTSNPN, SVGIG (reference sequence). Deletions cut 3 bases from V and 7 bases from J, with 9 bases between. This CDR3 has 11 residues. Written as DNA, the CDR3 is TGTGCCTGGAGAAGAAGTCTTGAAGCTTTCTTT. This sequence encodes CAWRRSLEAFF.

The chain has TRBV23-1 and TRBJ2-5, with D perhaps matching TRBD2 (7 bases). TRBV23-1 is labeled an ORF, and its function is uncertain. V gave up 1 base and J gave up 1 base, with 13 bases separating them. The CDR3 covers 16 residues. For the CDR3, the DNA is TGCGCCAGCAGTCAATACGAGGGGGGGCGCCAAGAGACCCAGTACTTC. The encoded protein is CASSQYEGGRQETQYF.

The chain combines TRBV3-1 with TRBJ2-3; possibly TRBD1 for D (6 bases). The CDR3 spans 13 residues. CDR1 and CDR2 (germline): LGHDT, YNNKEL (reference sequence). With 3 bases removed from V and 6 bases from J, the gap between germline ends came to 10 bases. The CDR3, as DNA: TGTGCCAGCAGCCAGGCCGACAGGGATACGCAGTATTTT. Its protein is CASSQADRDTQYF.

This clonotype occurred many times. The chain has TRBV11-2 and TRBJ2-7; 9 positions agree with TRBD1. Looked up from germline, CDR1 is SGHAT and CDR2 is FQNNGV. The CDR3 is made up of 16 amino acids. Trimming removed 1 base from V and 5 bases from J; junction bases left unmatched: 9. The CDR3 sequence is CASSLGPGTGIDEQYF. The CDR3 DNA is TGTGCCAGCAGCTTAGGTCCTGGGACAGGGATCGACGAGCAGTACTTC.

This clonotype was recorded at least ten times. The chain joins TRBV6-1 to TRBJ1-2; D not resolved. The germline V and J ends were trimmed by 0 bases and 4 bases, with 6 bases remaining between them. Germline-derived CDR1 and CDR2 are MNHNS and SASEGT. This CDR3 is built from 13 residues. CDR3 in amino acids: CASSEAPAYGYTF. CDR3 bases: TGTGCCAGCAGTGAAGCCCCAGCCTATGGCTACACCTTC.

Ten or more counts support this clonotype. This sequence joins TRBV5-1 and TRBJ2-5; D uncertain. The CDR3 extends over 14 amino acids. In germline, CDR1 is SGHRS, CDR2 YFSETQ. V dropped 0 bases and J dropped 1 base, with 7 bases sitting between them. The CDR3 is CASSLVLGQETQYF. The CDR3 bases are TGCGCCAGCAGCTTGGTTTTGGGCCAAGAGACCCAGTACTTC.

This clonotype was recorded many times. DNA of the CDR3: TGTGCCATCAGTGACCCGCCCGGGACAGGGAACTATGGCTACACCTTC. Translating it yields CAISDPPGTGNYGYTF. This sequence joins TRBV10-3 and TRBJ1-2, with 9 bases identical to TRBD1. There are 16 residues in the CDR3. Germline V CDR1 and CDR2: ENHRY, SYGVKD. The ends lost 3 bases at V and 2 bases at J; junction bases unmatched: 7.

This clonotype was picked up many times. V usage is TRBV9 and J usage is TRBJ2-1; 7 positions match TRBD2. The CDR3 has 15 residues. J lost 0 bases, V lost 3 bases, and 3 bases had no gene match. From germline, CDR1 is SGDLS and CDR2 YYNGEE. CDR3 sequence: CASSARDYSYNEQFF. Written as DNA, the CDR3 is TGTGCCAGCAGCGCCCGGGACTACTCCTACAATGAGCAGTTCTTC.

The sample holds a few counts of this clonotype. The chain carries TRBV18 and TRBJ2-1; 11 nucleotides match TRBD2. CDR3 size: 16 residues. With V trimmed by 5 bases and J by 3 bases, 6 bases remained unmatched. CDR1 and CDR2 from the germline V gene are KGHSH and LQKENI. CDR3: CASSSIAGGHYNEQFF. CDR3 nucleotides: TGTGCCAGCTCATCGATAGCGGGGGGGCACTACAATGAGCAGTTCTTC.

This clonotype was seen ten or more times. The V and J genes are TRBV19 and TRBJ1-5, with D unresolved. Trimming left V 2 bases short and J 11 bases short, with 22 bases between. This CDR3 contains 16 residues. The germline V gene encodes CDR1 LNHDA and CDR2 SQIVND (reference sequence). As DNA, the CDR3 is TGTGCCAGTAGTATAAAGGTCCAGTCCACTCAACGGGCCCAGCATTTT. Protein sequence: CASSIKVQSTQRAQHF.

This clonotype was detected many times. The chain carries TRBV28 and TRBJ2-3, with TRBD2 identical over 7 bases. J was trimmed by 2 bases and V by 4 bases; bases with no gene match: 6. The germline gives CDR1 MDHEN, CDR2 SYDVKM. This CDR3 is 15 amino acids long. The CDR3 DNA reads TGTGCCAGCAGTTACCTGGGACTAAACACAGATACGCAGTATTTT. Protein: CASSYLGLNTDTQYF.

In this sample, this clonotype turned up many times. The chain carries TRBV5-1 and TRBJ2-7, with a tentative D call TRBD1 (6 bases). Per germline, CDR1 SGHRS and CDR2 YFSETQ. This CDR3 region has 14 residues. Trimming cost V 4 bases and J 2 bases, with 13 bases left between them. The CDR3 here is CASSPNQGPYEQYF. For the CDR3, the DNA is TGCGCCAGCAGCCCCAACCAGGGGCCCTACGAGCAGTACTTC.

The J gene is TRBJ2-7, the V gene TRBV6-1, with 9 nucleotides matching TRBD2. The CDR3 runs to 15 residues. Trimming at V came to 0 bases and at J to 3 bases, leaving 3 bases not matched to a gene. Per germline, CDR1 MNHNS and CDR2 SASEGT. CDR3 bases: TGTGCCAGCAGTGAAGCGGGACTAGCCCTCTACGAGCAGTACGTC. It is translated as CASSEAGLALYEQYV.

V and J are TRBV6-1 and TRBJ1-6; 7 bases match TRBD1. The germline CDR1 and CDR2 sequences are MNHNS and SASEGT. V lost 6 bases and J lost 4; bases outside the gene matches: 3. This CDR3 comprises 14 residues. As DNA, the CDR3 is TGTGCCAGCAGCCGGGGACAGTATAATTCACCCCTCCACTTT. Protein: CASSRGQYNSPLHF.

This clonotype was recorded many times. The DNA of the CDR3 is TGTGCCAGCAGCTTAATCGTCCTCGGTACTGGGGCTTTCTTT. This sequence encodes CASSLIVLGTGAFF. The chain carries TRBV7-9 and TRBJ1-1; D gene unclear. Germline V lookup: CDR1 SEHNR, CDR2 FQNEAQ (reference sequence). The CDR3 is 14 residues long. V lost 2 bases to trimming and J lost 11 bases, with 18 bases between them.

This clonotype was seen ten or more times. The chain combines TRBV6-5 with TRBJ2-6; a possible D gene is TRBD2 (5 bases). The V gene's germline CDR1 is MNHEY and CDR2 SVGAGI. Trimming removed 0 bases from V and 1 base from J, with 7 bases in between. The CDR3 is made up of 16 amino acids. The DNA for the CDR3 is TGTGCCAGCAGTTACTCGTCGGGGTCTGGGGCCAACGTCCTGACTTTC. It specifies CASSYSSGSGANVLTF.